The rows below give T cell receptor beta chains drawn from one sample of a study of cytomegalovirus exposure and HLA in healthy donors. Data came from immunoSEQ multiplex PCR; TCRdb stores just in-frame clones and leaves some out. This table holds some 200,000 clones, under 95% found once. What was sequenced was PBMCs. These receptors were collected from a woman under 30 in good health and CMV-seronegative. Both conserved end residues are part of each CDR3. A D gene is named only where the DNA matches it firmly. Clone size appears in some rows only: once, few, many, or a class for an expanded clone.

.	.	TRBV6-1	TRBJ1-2	CASGQGTNYGYTF	TGTGCCAGCGGGCAAGGAACTAACTATGGCTACACCTTC
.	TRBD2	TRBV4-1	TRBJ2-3	CASSQDIRSGGRMGSRDTQYF	TGCGCCAGCAGCCAAGATATAAGGTCTGGCGGGAGGATGGGGTCTCGAGATACGCAGTATTTT
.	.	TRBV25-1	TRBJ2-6	CASSAQGTGANVLTF	TGTGCCAGCAGTGCGCAGGGGACCGGGGCCAACGTCCTGACTTTC
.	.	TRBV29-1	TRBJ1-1	CSVLSLAVMNTEAFF	TGCAGCGTTCTGTCCCTTGCGGTAATGAACACTGAAGCTTTCTTT
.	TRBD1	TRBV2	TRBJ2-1	CASSRQGSYNEQFF	TGTGCCAGCAGTCGACAGGGGTCCTACAATGAGCAGTTCTTC
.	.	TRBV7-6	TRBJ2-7	CASSPVPYSYEQYF	TGTGCCAGCAGCCCAGTACCTTACTCCTACGAGCAGTACTTC
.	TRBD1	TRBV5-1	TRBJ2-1	CASSLRPSTGGANEQFF	TGCGCCAGCAGCTTGAGGCCTTCGACAGGGGGGGCCAATGAGCAGTTCTTC
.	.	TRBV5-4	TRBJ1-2	CASSLLVSSNYGYTF	TGTGCCAGCAGCTTGTTGGTTAGCTCTAACTATGGCTACACCTTC
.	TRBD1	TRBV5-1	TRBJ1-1	CASSSGQGLTEAFF	TGCGCCAGCAGCTCCGGACAGGGGCTCACTGAAGCTTTCTTT
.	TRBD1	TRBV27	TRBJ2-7	CASSPVRTGLYEQYF	TGTGCCAGCAGCCCCGTCAGGACAGGCCTCTACGAGCAGTACTTC
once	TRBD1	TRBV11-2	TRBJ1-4	CASNRDRADEKLFF	TGTGCCAGCAACCGGGACAGGGCCGATGAAAAACTGTTTTTT
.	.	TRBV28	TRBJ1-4	CASSRAGASEEKLFF	TGTGCCAGCAGCCGAGCAGGGGCCTCAGAGGAAAAACTGTTTTTT
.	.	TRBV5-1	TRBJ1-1	CASSDSRTANTEAFF	TGCGCCAGCAGCGACTCAAGGACAGCGAACACTGAAGCTTTCTTT
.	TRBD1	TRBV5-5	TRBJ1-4	CASSSQGATNEKLFF	TGTGCCAGCAGCTCCCAGGGGGCTACTAATGAAAAACTGTTTTTT
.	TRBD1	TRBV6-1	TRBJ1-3	CASRVTGDGNTIYF	TGTGCCAGCAGGGTGACAGGGGATGGAAACACCATATATTTT
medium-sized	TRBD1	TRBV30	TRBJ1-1	CAWSPGTGDNEAFF	TGTGCCTGGAGTCCAGGTACAGGGGACAATGAAGCTTTCTTT
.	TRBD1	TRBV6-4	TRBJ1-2	CASSDSITGGYGYTF	TGTGCCAGCAGTGACTCGATAACAGGGGGCTATGGCTACACCTTC
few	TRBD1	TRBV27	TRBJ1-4	CASSWGQVNEKLFF	TGTGCCAGCAGTTGGGGACAGGTTAATGAAAAACTGTTTTTT
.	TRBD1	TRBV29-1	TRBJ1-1	CSVVRGQGEAFF	TGCAGCGTTGTGAGGGGGCAGGGCGAAGCTTTCTTT
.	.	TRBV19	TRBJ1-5	CASSIGVSPNQPQHF	TGTGCCAGTAGTATCGGGGTGTCTCCGAATCAGCCCCAGCATTTT
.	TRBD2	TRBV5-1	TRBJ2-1	CASAQGLAGSNEQFF	TGCGCCAGCGCACAGGGACTAGCGGGATCCAATGAGCAGTTCTTC
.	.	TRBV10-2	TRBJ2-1	CASSTGVGYNEQFF	TGCGCCAGCAGTACAGGCGTCGGCTACAATGAGCAGTTCTTC
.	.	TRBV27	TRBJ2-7	CASSLTRSEQYF	TGTGCCAGCAGTCTGACTAGATCCGAGCAGTACTTC
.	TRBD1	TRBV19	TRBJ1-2	CASSLPGQGYYGYTF	TGTGCCAGCTCGCTTCCGGGACAGGGGTACTATGGCTACACCTTC
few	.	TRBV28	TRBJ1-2	CASSDRNYGYTF	TGTGCCAGCAGCGACAGAAACTATGGCTACACCTTC
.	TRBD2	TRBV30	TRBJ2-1	CAWSAGSTGTSGRSSYNEQFF	TGTGCCTGGAGTGCCGGATCCACCGGGACTAGCGGGAGGAGCTCCTACAATGAGCAGTTCTTC
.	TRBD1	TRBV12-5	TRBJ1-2	CASGLVPRGVNGYTF	TGTGCTAGTGGTTTGGTCCCCAGGGGGGTGAATGGCTACACCTTC